Below are 11 T cell receptor beta chains sequenced from a single sample in a study of blood T cell repertoires in COVID-19. Using immunoSEQ multiplex PCR, the repertoire was profiled, and TCRdb retains in-frame clones only, with some absent. The sample consists of 150,000 to 200,000 clones, around 80% of them appearing once. The material sequenced was peripheral blood. These TCRs come from a woman aged 70-85 years with COVID-19, enrolled during active disease.

The rearrangement joins TRBV3-1 (or the pseudogene TRBV3-2) to TRBJ1-4, with D maybe TRBD1 (6 bases). CDR1 is LGHDT, CDR2 YNNKEL, per germline (reference sequence). This CDR3 is 15 amino acids long. V lost 4 bases to trimming and J lost 8 bases, with 17 bases between them. In nucleotides, the CDR3 is TGTGCCAGCAGCCCGTTCAGGGGAGAGGAGGAAAAACTGTTTTTT. It codes for CASSPFRGEEEKLFF.

V and J are TRBV28 and TRBJ1-1; D ambiguous. Germline V gives CDR1 MDHEN, CDR2 SYDVKM. Trimming removed 5 bases from V and 8 bases from J, with 12 bases in between. This CDR3 is 12 amino acids long. Here the CDR3 reads CASSPVGREAFF. CDR3 DNA: TGTGCCAGCAGTCCGGTAGGCAGGGAAGCTTTCTTT.

The chain employs TRBV28 and TRBJ1-5, with D perhaps matching TRBD1 (6 bases). Looked up from germline, CDR1 is MDHEN and CDR2 is SYDVKM. The germline V and J ends were trimmed by 3 bases and 6 bases, with 9 bases remaining between them. This CDR3 has 13 amino acids. The CDR3 sequence is CASSFRGGQPQHF. DNA for the CDR3: TGTGCCAGCAGTTTTAGGGGGGGTCAGCCCCAGCATTTT.

This clone occurred a few times. CDR3 nucleotides: TGTGCCAGCAGTTTATGGAAAGCGGGGGCCCGCTACAATGAGCAGTTCTTC. This codes for CASSLWKAGARYNEQFF. The chain carries TRBV27 and TRBJ2-1, with 8 bases lining up with TRBD2. Germline V CDR1 and CDR2: MNHEY, SMNVEV (reference sequence). V shed 1 base and J 3 bases; nucleotides not matched to a gene: 8. This CDR3 region has 17 residues.

The rearrangement links TRBV5-1 to TRBJ1-4; D might be TRBD1 (6 bases). The CDR3 consists of 14 residues. Trimming left V 0 bases short and J 7 bases short, with 10 bases between. Per germline, CDR1 SGHRS and CDR2 YFSETQ. The CDR3 region is CASSLEGVREKLFF. The CDR3 DNA follows: TGCGCCAGCAGCTTGGAGGGGGTGCGTGAAAAACTGTTTTTT. Filled out from reference TRBV5-1 and TRBJ1-4, the complete variable domain reads KAGVTQTPRYLIKTRGQQVTLSCSPISGHRSVSWYQQTPGQGLQFLFEYFSETQRNKGNFPGRFSGRQFSNSRSEMNVSTLELGDSALYLCASSLEGVREKLFFGSGTQLSVL.

This clone was counted a single time. V gene TRBV7-8 combines with J gene TRBJ1-5; 9 bases are shared with TRBD1. There are 15 residues in the CDR3. The V gene's germline CDR1 is SGHVS and CDR2 FQNEAQ. The ends lost 5 bases at V and 6 bases at J; junction bases unmatched: 8. CDR3 in DNA: TGTGCCAGCAGCCCCGGGACAGGGTCGGGTCAGCCCCAGCATTTT. Protein: CASSPGTGSGQPQHF.

V is TRBV6-5 and J is TRBJ1-2, with 7 bases matching TRBD1. CDR1 and CDR2 from the germline V gene are MNHEY and SVGAGI. V lost 5 bases, J lost 7 bases, and 7 bases stayed unmatched. CDR3 length: 13 amino acids. Here the CDR3 reads CASSPDRVGGYTF. The CDR3 DNA reads as TGTGCCAGCAGTCCCGACAGGGTTGGTGGCTACACCTTC.

This clone has just a few counts. The chain is built from TRBV7-9 and TRBJ2-7; 10 positions match TRBD1. Germline lookup yields CDR1 SEHNR and CDR2 FQNEAQ (reference sequence). The junction had 1 base not matched to a gene; V was cut back by 8 bases and J by 3 bases. CDR3 length equals 12 residues. The CDR3 coding sequence is TGTGCCAGCGGGGACAGGGGCTACGAGCAGTACTTC. Amino acids: CASGDRGYEQYF.

The chain combines TRBV7-2 with TRBJ1-6; the match to TRBD1 covers 8 bases. Per the germline V gene, CDR1 is SGHTA and CDR2 is FQGNSA. The CDR3 is 15 residues long. J lost 7 bases, V lost 5 bases, and 7 bases had no gene match. CDR3 sequence reads: CASSLGQGRNSPLHF. For the CDR3, the DNA is TGTGCCAGCAGCCTCGGACAGGGTAGAAATTCACCCCTCCACTTT.

The V call is TRBV7-2, the J call TRBJ1-2; D is unresolved. V was trimmed by 3 bases and J by 4 bases, leaving 12 bases between them. This CDR3 has 14 residues. Per the germline V gene, CDR1 is SGHTA and CDR2 is FQGNSA. This CDR3 reads CASSLETPAYGYTF. The CDR3 bases are TGTGCCAGCAGCTTGGAGACCCCCGCCTATGGCTACACCTTC.

This chain joins TRBV27 and TRBJ1-2; TRBD1 might be the D (6 bases). Germline loops: CDR1 MNHEY, CDR2 SMNVEV (reference sequence). The CDR3 covers 13 residues. The V gene lost 6 bases and the J gene lost 4 bases, with 12 bases spanning the gap. CDR3 coding DNA: TGTGCCAGCAGCCCGACAGGCTCCTATGGCTACACCTTC. Its protein is CASSPTGSYGYTF.